One sample yielded the 28 T cell receptor beta chains listed below, sequenced in a study of T-cell memory formation after mild COVID-19. From the 5' RACE reads, TCRdb called clonotypes with MiXCR, one entry per CDR3 protein. The sample holds 250,000 to 350,000 distinct CDR3 sequences; 15% to 20% are singletons and the top ten take 22%. Sequencing was done on a sample of PBMCs or a T cell subset sorted from them (not recorded which). These receptor sequences come from a young man who had mild COVID-19 (a few samples of this study predate the infection). Cell type and time point are not known.

The J gene is TRBJ1-6, the V gene TRBV7-2; D remains unclear. V was trimmed by 7 bases and J by 7 bases, leaving 8 bases between them. Germline CDR1 is SGHTA and CDR2 is FQGNSA. This CDR3 comprises 12 residues. The CDR3 nucleotides are TGTGCCAGCACGGACGCGAATTCACCCCTCCACTTT. Encoded protein: CASTDANSPLHF.

The J gene is TRBJ1-2, the V gene TRBV7-3; tentatively, D is TRBD1 (5 bases). V lost 0 bases and J lost 4, with 12 bases in between. Germline CDR1 reads SGHTA; CDR2 reads FQGTGA. The CDR3 is made up of 15 amino acids. The CDR3 sequence is CASSLTPDSIYGYTF. The CDR3 bases are TGTGCCAGCAGCTTAACCCCTGACAGCATCTATGGCTACACCTTC.

V usage is TRBV20-1 and J usage is TRBJ2-7; tentatively, D is TRBD2 (7 bases). The V gene lost 6 bases and the J gene lost 9 bases, with 15 bases spanning the gap. CDR1 and CDR2 (germline): DFQATT, SNEGSKA (reference sequence). The CDR3 sequence is 11 residues long. CDR3 DNA sequence: TGCAGTGCGGAACGGGGGGCCAGGCAGTACGTC. This gives the protein CSAERGARQYV.

This clonotype was seen a handful of times. This rearrangement joins TRBV7-9 to TRBJ2-7; D perhaps matches TRBD1 (6 bases). Trimming pared 4 bases from V and 1 base from J, leaving 11 bases between. Germline values: CDR1 SEHNR, CDR2 FQNEAQ (reference sequence). The CDR3 sequence is 14 residues long. CDR3 sequence (DNA): TGTGCCAGCAGCTCGGGACAAACGTCCTACGAGCAGTACTTC. The encoded protein is CASSSGQTSYEQYF.

CDR3 sequence (DNA): TGTGCCAGCAGCTTGGTACTGGGCGGTAGCGGGGAGCTGTTTTTT. Protein sequence: CASSLVLGGSGELFF. V usage is TRBV5-5 and J usage is TRBJ2-2; D remains unclear. This CDR3 comprises 15 residues. V lost 0 bases and J 7 bases, leaving 13 bases between the germline ends. Germline loops: CDR1 SGHKS, CDR2 YYEKEE (reference sequence).

This clonotype was recorded at least ten times. The J gene is TRBJ2-1, the V gene TRBV6-2 or TRBV6-3; 7 bases map to TRBD2. The CDR3 has 12 residues. The V and J ends lost 4 bases and 12 bases, in that order; junction bases with no gene match: 6. Germline V gene data show CDR1 as MNHEY and CDR2 as SVGEGT. The CDR3 nucleotides read TGTGCCAGCAGTTCGACTAGCTTCTGGCAGTTCTTC. Translation gives CASSSTSFWQFF.

This clonotype was picked up a small number of times. The chain couples TRBV6-2 or TRBV6-3 to TRBJ1-2, with D perhaps matching TRBD1 (5 bases). This CDR3 comprises 16 residues. CDR1 and CDR2 (germline): MNHEY, SVGEGT. Trimming removed 0 bases at V and 2 bases at J, with 13 bases between. DNA for the CDR3: TGTGCCAGCAGTTACTCGATTGGAGGGGACAACTATGGCTACACCTTC. It translates to CASSYSIGGDNYGYTF.

The chain employs TRBV6-6 and TRBJ2-7, with TRBD1 identical over 8 bases. J lost 5 bases, V lost 4 bases, and 4 bases had no gene match. Germline assignment: CDR1 MNHNY and CDR2 SVGAGI (reference sequence). The CDR3 is 13 amino acids. This CDR3 is CASSFVRGHEQYV. The CDR3 bases are TGTGCCAGCAGTTTCGTCAGGGGGCACGAGCAGTACGTC.

This clonotype was counted between two and nine times. The chain has TRBV6-5 and TRBJ2-5; the match to TRBD2 covers 11 bases. The CDR3 has 18 residues. Germline trimming cut 2 bases from V and 4 bases from J; bases unmatched to any gene: 12. The germline V gene has CDR1 MNHEY and CDR2 SVGAGI. The CDR3 reads CASSYRTASGGPGETQYF. For the CDR3, the DNA is TGTGCCAGCAGTTACCGTACCGCTAGCGGGGGGCCGGGAGAGACCCAGTACTTC.

The chain links TRBV9 to TRBJ2-3; 14 bases line up with TRBD2. Germline V lookup: CDR1 SGDLS, CDR2 YYNGEE. This CDR3 comprises 16 residues. V shed 3 bases and J 4 bases; nucleotides not matched to a gene: 4. CDR3 DNA: TGTGCCAGCAGCGGACTAGCGGGGGGGCAATCAGATACGCAGTATTTT. Protein product: CASSGLAGGQSDTQYF.

This clonotype turned up a few times. The chain joins TRBV12-3 or TRBV12-4 to TRBJ2-7, with no clear D. Trimming left V 1 base short and J 4 bases short, with 11 bases between. This CDR3 comprises 14 residues. CDR3 residues: CASSLGQASYEQYF. The CDR3 region has the DNA TGTGCCAGCAGTTTAGGGCAGGCTTCTTACGAGCAGTACTTC.

This clonotype showed up just a few times. V is TRBV4-3 and J is TRBJ1-2; no definite D call. Germline CDR1 is LGHNA and CDR2 is YSLEER. The V end lost 0 bases, the J end lost 5 bases, and 16 bases lay between the germline ends. The CDR3 covers 16 residues. The DNA of the CDR3 is TGCGCCAGCAGCCAAGATACGCCAGAAAGATTATATGGCTACACCTTC. Protein: CASSQDTPERLYGYTF.

This clonotype occurred a few times. This chain connects TRBV6-2 or TRBV6-3 to TRBJ1-3, with a possible D match to TRBD1 (6 bases). Germline CDR1 reads MNHEY; CDR2 reads SVGEGT. The CDR3 has 14 amino acids. V was shortened by 5 bases and J by 1 base, with 9 bases between the two germline ends. CDR3 sequence reads: CASSPGHSGNTIYF. The CDR3 bases are TGTGCCAGCAGTCCGGGACATTCTGGAAACACCATATATTTT.

In DNA form, the CDR3 reads TGCGCCAGCAGCTTGACGGGGGATACCACAGATACGCAGTATTTT. Its translation: CASSLTGDTTDTQYF. The chain links TRBV5-1 to TRBJ2-3, with D maybe TRBD2 (6 bases). The CDR3 length is 15 residues. Germline CDR1 SGHRS, CDR2 YFSETQ. The V end was cut by 1 base, the J end by 2 bases, with 11 bases between.

A few counts support this clonotype. The chain joins TRBV7-3 to TRBJ2-2; 7 positions match TRBD1. Per the germline V gene, CDR1 is SGHTA and CDR2 is FQGTGA. J gave up 3 bases and V 4 bases, and 5 bases lay outside the gene matches. The length of the CDR3 is 15 residues. CDR3 bases: TGTGCCAGCAGCTCCCGGGACAGCTACACCGGGGAGCTGTTTTTT. It specifies CASSSRDSYTGELFF.

This clonotype has just a few counts. V and J are TRBV20-1 and TRBJ2-3, with TRBD2 matching over 8 bases. The CDR3 totals 14 residues. The germline V gene has CDR1 DFQATT and CDR2 SNEGSKA (reference sequence). V was pared by 5 bases and J by 1 base, with 5 bases of the junction left unmatched. CDR3 DNA sequence: TGCAGTGCTGACGGAGCGGGGGGCACAGATACGCAGTATTTT. Protein product: CSADGAGGTDTQYF.

This clonotype was observed a few times. The rearrangement joins TRBV7-8 to TRBJ1-5; possibly TRBD1 for D (5 bases). The V gene lost 3 bases and the J gene lost 3 bases, with 12 bases spanning the gap. This CDR3 is built from 15 residues. Looked up from germline, CDR1 is SGHVS and CDR2 is FQNEAQ. CDR3 residues: CASSFLSGNNQPQHF. In DNA, the CDR3 is TGTGCCAGCAGCTTCTTATCAGGGAACAATCAGCCCCAGCATTTT.

This clonotype was seen many times. The chain links TRBV18 to TRBJ2-5; D gene uncertain. This CDR3 has 14 amino acids. V lost 0 bases to trimming and J lost 4 bases, with 9 bases between them. The germline V gene has CDR1 KGHSH and CDR2 LQKENI. The CDR3 is CASSPPQLGETQYF. The CDR3 DNA sequence: TGTGCCAGCTCACCACCCCAGCTAGGAGAGACCCAGTACTTC.

Many counts were recorded for this clonotype. V is TRBV7-9 and J is TRBJ2-5, with 9 bases that match TRBD1. Germline V gives CDR1 SEHNR, CDR2 FQNEAQ (reference sequence). This CDR3 has 15 amino acids. The V gene end was trimmed by 6 bases and the J gene end by 1 base; junction bases not matched to a gene: 6. DNA for the CDR3: TGTGCCAGCAGTACTCTGGGACAGGGCCAAGAGACCCAGTACTTC. It encodes CASSTLGQGQETQYF.

V is TRBV28 and J is TRBJ1-4; 8 bases are a match to TRBD1. J lost 8 bases, V lost 6 bases, and 11 bases had no gene match. The germline CDR1 and CDR2 sequences are MDHEN and SYDVKM. The CDR3 sequence is 15 residues long. CDR3 sequence (DNA): TGTGCCAGCAGGCCCCGGACAGGGAGGTTAGAAAAACTGTTTTTT. Protein sequence: CASRPRTGRLEKLFF. The full variable domain, rest sourced from reference TRBV28 and TRBJ1-4, is DVKVTQSSRYLVKRTGEKVFLECVQDMDHENMFWYRQDPGLGLRLIYFSYDVKMKEKGDIPEGYSVSREKKERFSLILESASTNQTSMYLCASRPRTGRLEKLFFGSGTQLSVL.

The chain couples TRBV6-2 or TRBV6-3 to TRBJ2-3; TRBD1 might be the D (6 bases). V was trimmed by 6 bases and J by 4 bases, leaving 23 bases between them. Looked up from germline, CDR1 is MNHEY and CDR2 is SVGEGT. The CDR3 runs 17 residues. CDR3 protein: CASRPTSPGGTADTQYF. The DNA for the CDR3 is TGTGCCAGCAGACCTACCTCCCCTGGGGGCACTGCAGATACGCAGTATTTT.

The chain joins TRBV6-5 to TRBJ2-3; 7 bases line up with TRBD2. After removal of 4 bases from V and 11 bases from J, the junction contained 3 bases not matched to a gene. Per the germline V gene, CDR1 is MNHEY and CDR2 is SVGAGI. There are 11 residues in the CDR3. CDR3 in amino acids: CASSFPGGQYF. Here the CDR3 DNA reads TGTGCCAGCAGTTTCCCGGGGGGGCAGTATTTT.

This clonotype occurred a few times. CDR3 protein: CASSVVSTGYTGELFF. The CDR3 DNA is TGTGCCAGCAGCGTAGTATCCACAGGGTACACCGGGGAGCTGTTTTTT. The chain is built from TRBV9 and TRBJ2-2; possible D gene TRBD1, 6 bases. V lost 0 bases, J lost 3 bases, and 12 bases lay in between. Germline CDR1 is SGDLS and CDR2 is YYNGEE. The CDR3 consists of 16 residues.

The chain has TRBV12-3 or TRBV12-4 and TRBJ2-5; a possible D gene is TRBD1 (7 bases). The V and J ends lost 3 bases and 5 bases respectively, with 19 bases between them. This CDR3 spans 16 amino acids. CDR3 sequence (DNA): TGTGCCAGCAGTTTCCGACAGGGTCGAGGGGGGGAGACCCAGTACTTC. This codes for CASSFRQGRGGETQYF.

The chain couples TRBV4-1 to TRBJ2-5; D is ambiguous. The length of the CDR3 is 14 residues. Germline V gives CDR1 MGHRA, CDR2 YSYEKL. Trimming took 1 base from V and 2 from J, leaving 8 bases between them. Here the CDR3 reads CASSQGVTQETQYF. The CDR3 region has the DNA TGCGCCAGCAGCCAAGGAGTAACTCAAGAGACCCAGTACTTC.

CDR3: CSATGAGQGGDTQYF. The CDR3 DNA reads as TGCAGTGCTACCGGAGCGGGACAGGGCGGAGATACGCAGTATTTT. V usage is TRBV20-1 and J usage is TRBJ2-3; TRBD1 aligns across 9 bases. The CDR3 consists of 15 residues. J lost 5 bases, V lost 4 bases, and 10 bases had no gene match. Per the germline V gene, CDR1 is DFQATT and CDR2 is SNEGSKA (reference sequence).

This clonotype has just a few counts. The chain couples TRBV6-5 to TRBJ1-1, with D tentatively TRBD1 (6 bases). The germline V gene has CDR1 MNHEY and CDR2 SVGAGI. Deletions cut 7 bases from V and 1 base from J, with 10 bases between. This CDR3 comprises 13 residues. In DNA form, the CDR3 reads TGTGCCAGCAAGGGCAGGGGGAACACTGAAGCTTTCTTT. Protein product: CASKGRGNTEAFF.

CDR3 protein: CASSQDRGTSGQETQYF. CDR3 bases: TGTGCCAGCAGCCAAGATAGGGGGACTAGCGGGCAAGAGACCCAGTACTTC. The chain recombines TRBV4-2 with TRBJ2-5, with 12 bases matching TRBD2. CDR3 length: 17 amino acids. J lost 2 bases, V lost 0 bases, and 4 bases had no gene match. CDR1 is LGHNA and CDR2 is YNFKEQ in the germline V gene.